This TCR beta chain was documented in a study of blood T cell repertoires in COVID-19. Per germline, CDR1 MDHEN and CDR2 SYDVKM. CDR3 size: 13 residues. Trimming cost V 2 bases and J 3 bases, with 7 bases left between them. The data were produced by immunoSEQ multiplex PCR, yet TCRdb's version contains in-frame clones alone and is incomplete. The table lists some 150,000 clones, about nine tenths of them singletons. The TCR was taken from a woman younger than 35 who had recovered from COVID-19. The chain has TRBV28 and TRBJ1-2; the D is unclear. Sequencing was done on a sample of PBMCs or T cells enriched from blood (not recorded which). The CDR3 DNA reads as TGTGCCAGCAGTTTAAGACTGGACTATGGCTACACCTTC. It yields the protein CASSLRLDYGYTF.